The 10 T cell receptor beta chains listed next were all sequenced from one sample in a study of blood T cell repertoires in COVID-19. Libraries were prepared by immunoSEQ multiplex PCR; TCRdb keeps only in-frame clonotypes and omits some of them. Of under 200,000 clones in the sample, around 80% were seen once. The sequenced sample was peripheral blood. All receptors derive from a man aged 55 to 70 with acute or convalescent COVID-19.

This rearrangement joins TRBV6-5 to TRBJ1-1; no definite D call. V gave up 0 bases and J gave up 4 bases, with 12 bases separating them. The CDR3 extends over 15 amino acids. Germline lookup yields CDR1 MNHEY and CDR2 SVGAGI. The CDR3 sequence is CASSYSMVTSTEAFF. CDR3 sequence (DNA): TGTGCCAGCAGTTACTCAATGGTTACTAGCACTGAAGCTTTCTTT.

The gene calls are TRBV30 and TRBJ1-3; D is perhaps TRBD1 (5 bases). The V and J ends lost 1 base and 3 bases respectively, with 7 bases between them. The length of the CDR3 is 13 residues. Germline V gene data show CDR1 as GTSNPN and CDR2 as SVGIG (reference sequence). The CDR3 here is CAWSAGVGNTIYF. CDR3 DNA: TGTGCCTGGAGTGCGGGGGTTGGAAACACCATATATTTT.

This chain connects TRBV10-1 to TRBJ2-1; D is perhaps TRBD2 (5 bases). Germline CDR1 WNHNN, CDR2 SYGVQD (reference sequence). The CDR3 has 13 amino acids. V lost 2 bases and J lost 9, with 11 bases in between. CDR3 bases: TGCGCCAGCAGTGAGACGTGGGGAGCTGAGCAGTTCTTC. Its protein is CASSETWGAEQFF.

The chain combines TRBV3-1 (or the pseudogene TRBV3-2) with TRBJ2-4; 8 positions match TRBD2. CDR1 and CDR2 from the germline V gene are LGHDT and YNNKEL (reference sequence). The CDR3 consists of 22 residues. Trimming removed 0 bases from V and 0 bases from J; junction bases left unmatched: 19. DNA of the CDR3: TGTGCCAGCAGCCAAGAACACCGCGCGGGGGGCGCCAGTACCCTAGCCAAAAACATTCAGTACTTC. Its translation is CASSQEHRAGGASTLAKNIQYF.

This chain connects TRBV19 to TRBJ2-3; 9 nucleotides align to TRBD2. V trimming: 6 bases; J trimming: 7 bases; junction bases outside the gene matches: 17. The CDR3 covers 17 residues. Germline lookup yields CDR1 LNHDA and CDR2 SQIVND (reference sequence). The DNA of the CDR3 is TGTGCCAGTAGCTCTGGGAGTGCGGGGGGGCCGGTTAATACGCAGTATTTT. Amino acid sequence: CASSSGSAGGPVNTQYF.

This sequence joins TRBV19 and TRBJ1-6; D remains unclear. V was cut by 3 bases and J by 6 bases, with 9 bases left in between. Germline V gives CDR1 LNHDA, CDR2 SQIVND (reference sequence). This CDR3 contains 14 residues. The CDR3 sequence: CASSIGQSNSPLHF. For the CDR3, the DNA is TGTGCCAGTAGTATTGGTCAGTCTAATTCACCCCTCCACTTT.

Here the CDR3 DNA reads TGTGCCAGTACGACAGGGCTCAATCAGCCCCAGCATTTT. Its translation: CASTTGLNQPQHF. V gene TRBV19 combines with J gene TRBJ1-5; 7 nucleotides line up with TRBD1. The V and J ends lost 7 bases and 3 bases, in that order; junction bases with no gene match: 3. CDR1 LNHDA and CDR2 SQIVND come from the germline V gene (reference sequence). The CDR3 runs 13 residues.

This clone was detected many times. The genes are TRBV7-6 and TRBJ2-7, with TRBD1 identical over 9 bases. Germline loops: CDR1 SGHVS, CDR2 FNYEAQ. The V gene end was trimmed by 5 bases and the J gene end by 6 bases; junction bases not matched to a gene: 11. The CDR3 has 15 amino acids. The CDR3, as DNA: TGTGCCAGCAGCGTCTCCGGGACAGGGAGGGGCGAGCAGTACTTC. Translation: CASSVSGTGRGEQYF.

The J gene is TRBJ1-4, the V gene TRBV9; 7 bases fit TRBD1. CDR1 and CDR2 from the germline V gene are SGDLS and YYNGEE. This CDR3 contains 15 residues. The V gene end was trimmed by 3 bases and the J gene end by 2 bases; junction bases not matched to a gene: 4. The CDR3 is CASSGVQGTNEKLFF. CDR3 coding DNA: TGTGCCAGCAGCGGAGTACAGGGGACTAATGAAAAACTGTTTTTT. Looking up the rest from reference TRBV9 and TRBJ1-4 gives the full variable domain: DSGVTQTPKHLITATGQRVTLRCSPRSGDLSVYWYQQSLDQGLQFLIQYYNGEERAKGNILERFSAQQFPDLHSELNLSSLELGDSALYFCASSGVQGTNEKLFFGSGTQLSVL.

This chain connects TRBV4-1 to TRBJ2-7, with TRBD2 matching over 9 bases. J gave up 3 bases and V 4 bases, and 10 bases lay outside the gene matches. The CDR3 spans 16 residues. CDR1 MGHRA and CDR2 YSYEKL come from the germline V gene. The CDR3 reads CASSLQPSGEYYEQYF. The CDR3 DNA follows: TGCGCCAGCAGCCTTCAACCTAGCGGGGAGTACTACGAGCAGTACTTC.